The rows below give T cell receptor beta chains drawn from one sample of a study of blood T cell repertoires in COVID-19. Profiled with immunoSEQ multiplex PCR; TCRdb holds only in-frame clones, not every one. The sample gives 200,000 to 300,000 clones, more than 85% of which show up once; roughly 5% is in the top ten. Material: peripheral blood. Source of these receptors: a woman aged 55-75 years with COVID-19, enrolled during active disease. CDR3s include the opening cysteine and the closing phenylalanine or tryptophan.

V gene	J gene	CDR3 protein
TRBV5-6	TRBJ2-5	CASSLAGSGGVGETQYF
TRBV9	TRBJ1-5	CASSPGGVSQPQHF
TRBV6-1	TRBJ1-4	CASSEVRRSANEKLFF
TRBV7-3	TRBJ2-5	CASSQGLAGAVGVETQYF
TRBV28	TRBJ1-1	CASSVRTRGYAFF
TRBV7-6	TRBJ1-4	CASSLAGQTNEKLFF
TRBV3-1/TRBV3-2	TRBJ2-1	CASSAPLADSYNEQFF
TRBV7-9	TRBJ2-1	CASSPTGLYNEQFF
TRBV7-6	TRBJ2-7	CASSLGTSGALLEQYF
TRBV27	TRBJ2-7	CASSLSDAGFEQYF
TRBV5-1	TRBJ1-2	CASSPRRGLGDGYTF
TRBV29-1	TRBJ1-2	CSVDEYQGSGYTF
TRBV2	TRBJ1-4	CASRNSGLGEKLFF
TRBV15	TRBJ1-5	CATSRDGTGGAGNQPQHF
TRBV12-3/TRBV12-4	TRBJ1-2	CASSPREAYGYTF